These T cell receptor beta chains were read from a single sample in a study of breast tumors, draining lymph nodes, adjacent tissues. One entry per CDR3 protein, called by TCRdb with MiXCR from the multiplex PCR reads. Found here are some 110,000 distinct CDR3 sequences, under 40% of them singletons; the top ten hold under 6%. The sequencing sample was made of axillary lymph node tissue. The receptor set was obtained from a female donor with breast cancer. Some clones in this sample may be carry-over from other donors' samples. CDR3s include the opening cysteine and the closing phenylalanine or tryptophan. D genes are given only for firm matches. Rows give clone size only sometimes, using once, few, many, or a class for an expanded clone.

size	D	V	J	length	CDR3	DNA
NA	TRBD2	TRBV20-1	TRBJ2-3	16	CSSRHGTSGRGDTQYF	TGCAGTTCCAGACACGGGACTAGCGGGAGAGGTGATACGCAGTATTTT
many	NA	TRBV4-3	TRBJ2-2	15	CASSHSLEGSGELFF	TGCGCCAGCAGCCATTCCCTTGAAGGATCCGGGGAGCTGTTTTTT
NA	NA	TRBV7-2	TRBJ2-2	12	CASSIKLGELFF	TGTGCCAGCAGCATAAAACTCGGGGAGCTGTTTTTT
many	TRBD1	TRBV9	TRBJ1-1	12	CASSPDREEAFF	TGTGCCAGCAGCCCCGACAGGGAAGAAGCTTTCTTT
NA	NA	TRBV4-1	TRBJ2-3	12	CASSPSADTQYF	TGCGCCAGCAGCCCGTCCGCAGATACGCAGTATTTC
many	NA	TRBV18	TRBJ1-6	15	CASSPGTGQGSPLHF	TGTGCCAGCTCACCCGGGACGGGACAAGGTTCACCCCTCCACTTT
many	NA	TRBV7-8	TRBJ1-6	16	CASSFYTGNLNSPLHF	TGTGCCAGCAGCTTCTATACAGGGAACTTGAATTCACCCCTCCACTTT
many	NA	TRBV6-1	TRBJ2-7	14	CASSLGEKGYEQYF	TGTGCCAGCAGCTTGGGAGAGAAGGGCTACGAGCAGTACTTC
NA	NA	TRBV2	TRBJ2-6	15	CTSSVGWTGANVLTF	TGTACCAGCAGTGTAGGGTGGACTGGGGCCAACGTCCTGACTTTC
many	NA	TRBV28	TRBJ1-4	15	CASSTSRDRNEKLFF	TGTGCCAGCAGCACATCCCGGGACCGGAATGAAAAACTGTTTTTT
many	TRBD1	TRBV13	TRBJ2-5	18	CASSLPVGFVGQGETQYF	TGTGCCAGCAGCTTACCCGTTGGATTTGTGGGACAGGGAGAGACCCAGTACTTC
few	TRBD1	TRBV4-1	TRBJ1-1	17	CASSQDPVDRRNTEAFF	TGCGCCAGCAGCCAAGACCCCGTGGACAGGCGGAACACTGAAGCTTTCTTT
few	NA	TRBV3-1	TRBJ1-1	12	CASSFDHTEAFF	TGTGCCAGCAGCTTCGATCACACTGAAGCTTTCTTT
many	NA	TRBV6-1	TRBJ2-3	12	CASRQSTDTQYF	TGTGCCAGCAGACAAAGCACAGATACGCAGTATTTT
many	NA	TRBV29-1	TRBJ1-2	12	CSVLGSGYGYTF	TGCAGCGTCCTCGGCAGTGGCTATGGCTACACCTTC
many	NA	TRBV5-8	TRBJ2-3	14	CASSPKGGTDTQYF	TGTGCCAGCAGCCCCAAAGGTGGCACAGATACGCAGTATTTT
many	TRBD2	TRBV7-6	TRBJ2-3	15	CASSLLLTSGDTQYF	TGTGCCAGCAGCCTTCTCCTGACTAGCGGAGATACGCAGTATTTT
many	NA	TRBV19	TRBJ2-5	15	CASRRQSGYQETQYF	TGTGCCAGTAGACGACAGAGTGGTTATCAAGAGACCCAGTACTTC
many	NA	TRBV5-8	TRBJ2-7	12	CASSLITYEQYF	TGTGCCAGCAGCTTGATAACCTACGAGCAGTACTTC
many	NA	TRBV10-3	TRBJ2-7	12	CAISEVRGEQYF	TGTGCCATCAGTGAAGTCCGGGGGGAGCAGTACTTC
many	NA	TRBV6-2/TRBV6-3	TRBJ2-5	17	CASLLGGTKSRQETQYF	TGTGCCAGCTTATTAGGAGGAACTAAAAGCAGGCAAGAGACCCAGTACTTC
many	NA	TRBV18	TRBJ2-1	13	CASSPIRGNEQFF	TGTGCCAGCTCACCGATCAGGGGAAATGAGCAGTTCTTC
NA	TRBD2	TRBV7-6	TRBJ2-3	16	CAGSLGPGGSTDTQYF	TGTGCCGGCAGCTTAGGGCCGGGGGGGAGCACAGATACGCAGTATTTT
NA	TRBD2	TRBV28	TRBJ2-1	18	CASSLGTSGRAFYNEQFF	TGTGCCAGCAGTTTAGGGACTAGCGGGAGGGCCTTTTACAATGAGCAGTTCTTC
many	NA	TRBV2	TRBJ2-1	16	CASSDVRLTSYNEQFF	TGTGCCAGCAGTGATGTTAGGCTAACCTCCTACAATGAGCAGTTCTTC
NA	TRBD1	TRBV20-1	TRBJ1-6	12	CSARDTGGILHF	TGCAGTGCTAGAGACACAGGGGGCATCCTCCACTTT
NA	NA	TRBV24-1	TRBJ2-3	14	CATSGRGATDTQYF	TGTGCCACCAGTGGTCGCGGGGCGACAGATACGCAGTATTTT
NA	NA	TRBV2	TRBJ2-3	15	CASSASGGALDTQYF	TGTGCCAGCAGTGCTAGTGGGGGGGCCCTAGATACGCAGTATTTT
many	NA	TRBV4-1	TRBJ2-7	18	CASSQLPTLRGSSYEQYF	TGCGCCAGCAGCCAACTACCCACCTTACGGGGGAGCTCCTACGAGCAGTACTTC
many	NA	TRBV6-1	TRBJ1-2	13	CASRVTGNYGYTF	TGTGCCAGCAGGGTGACCGGTAACTATGGCTACACCTTC
NA	TRBD1	TRBV5-4	TRBJ1-1	17	CASSTGTGSLRETEAFF	TGTGCCAGCAGCACCGGGACAGGGTCATTAAGGGAGACTGAAGCTTTCTTT
NA	NA	TRBV5-6	TRBJ2-7	14	CASSKADAGYEQYF	TGTGCCAGCAGCAAGGCAGATGCGGGCTACGAGCAGTACTTC
many	TRBD1	TRBV4-1	TRBJ1-2	15	CASSQTSTGVGGYTF	TGCGCCAGCAGCCAAACCTCGACAGGGGTGGGTGGCTACACCTTC
few	TRBD2	TRBV7-2	TRBJ2-7	13	CASSLGGGDEQYF	TGTGCCAGCAGCTTAGGGGGGGGGGACGAGCAGTACTTC
many	NA	TRBV27	TRBJ2-2	13	CASSLGVSGELFF	TGTGCCAGCAGTTTGGGTGTGTCCGGGGAGCTGTTTTTT
NA	TRBD1	TRBV6-6	TRBJ1-4	16	CVGTAIGTGVNEKLFF	TGTGTCGGCACCGCGATTGGGACAGGAGTTAATGAAAAACTGTTTTTT